This is a list of T cell receptor beta chains from one sample in a study of blood T cell repertoires in COVID-19. Repertoires were generated with immunoSEQ multiplex PCR, while TCRdb's copy carries only in-frame clones and drops some. Here the sample spans about 300,000 clones, around 89% being singletons. Sequencing was carried out using peripheral blood. The receptors originated from a man aged 18 to 30 who had recovered from COVID-19. The CDR3 runs from the conserved cysteine through the conserved F or W. The order of the fields is CDR3 protein, CDR3 DNA, J gene, clone size, V gene, D gene. D genes are given only for firm matches. For some rows the clone size is stated as once, few or many, or as a class when expanded; others skip it.

cdr3_aa: CATGSGGIGYTF
cdr3_nt: TGTGCCACAGGGTCTGGGGGGATTGGCTACACCTTC
j_call: TRBJ1-2
clone_size: few
v_call: TRBV6-6
d_call: NA

cdr3_aa: CATLVTQYF
cdr3_nt: TGTGCCACCCTTGTTACGCAGTATTTT
j_call: TRBJ2-3
clone_size: once
v_call: TRBV21-1
d_call: NA

cdr3_aa: CASSLAKLLYNEQFF
cdr3_nt: TGTGCCAGCAGCTTAGCCAAGCTACTCTACAATGAGCAGTTCTTC
j_call: TRBJ2-1
clone_size: NA
v_call: TRBV7-9
d_call: NA

cdr3_aa: CASSIPDRANQPQHF
cdr3_nt: TGTGCCAGTAGTATCCCGGACAGGGCTAATCAGCCCCAGCATTTT
j_call: TRBJ1-5
clone_size: NA
v_call: TRBV19
d_call: TRBD1

cdr3_aa: CASSAGQGSTEAFF
cdr3_nt: TGTGCCAGTAGTGCGGGACAGGGGAGTACTGAAGCTTTCTTT
j_call: TRBJ1-1
clone_size: NA
v_call: TRBV19
d_call: TRBD1

cdr3_aa: CASRGQAYNSPLHF
cdr3_nt: TGTGCCAGCAGGGGACAGGCGTATAATTCACCCCTCCACTTT
j_call: TRBJ1-6
clone_size: once
v_call: TRBV11-2
d_call: TRBD1

cdr3_aa: CASSPSQGSATNEKLFF
cdr3_nt: TGTGCCAGCAGTCCCTCACAGGGGTCTGCAACTAATGAAAAACTGTTTTTT
j_call: TRBJ1-4
clone_size: NA
v_call: TRBV27
d_call: TRBD1

cdr3_aa: CASSQSPDRNTGELFF
cdr3_nt: TGCGCCAGCAGTCAATCGCCGGACAGGAACACCGGGGAGCTGTTTTTT
j_call: TRBJ2-2
clone_size: NA
v_call: TRBV23-1
d_call: NA

cdr3_aa: CASSVGTANTEAFF
cdr3_nt: TGTGCCAGCAGCGTAGGGACAGCGAACACTGAAGCTTTCTTT
j_call: TRBJ1-1
clone_size: NA
v_call: TRBV9
d_call: NA

cdr3_aa: CASSGGLAGEETQYF
cdr3_nt: TGTGCCAGCAGCGGGGGACTAGCGGGAGAAGAGACCCAGTACTTC
j_call: TRBJ2-5
clone_size: NA
v_call: TRBV3-1/TRBV3-2
d_call: TRBD2

cdr3_aa: CASSEGGRDTQYF
cdr3_nt: TGTGCCAGCAGCGAAGGGGGCCGGGATACGCAGTATTTT
j_call: TRBJ2-3
clone_size: NA
v_call: TRBV9
d_call: TRBD1

cdr3_aa: CASSSGQETQYF
cdr3_nt: TGCGCCAGCAGTTCAGGGCAAGAGACCCAGTACTTC
j_call: TRBJ2-5
clone_size: NA
v_call: TRBV10-1
d_call: NA

cdr3_aa: CASSRTATNEKLFF
cdr3_nt: TGCGCCAGCAGCCGGACAGCAACTAATGAAAAACTGTTTTTT
j_call: TRBJ1-4
clone_size: NA
v_call: TRBV4-1
d_call: NA

cdr3_aa: CSASGQYYEQYF
cdr3_nt: TGCAGTGCTAGTGGGCAATACTACGAGCAGTACTTC
j_call: TRBJ2-7
clone_size: NA
v_call: TRBV20-1
d_call: NA

cdr3_aa: CASSQDGLASYNEQFF
cdr3_nt: TGCGCCAGCAGCCAAGATGGCCTAGCTTCTTACAATGAGCAGTTCTTC
j_call: TRBJ2-1
clone_size: NA
v_call: TRBV4-3
d_call: NA

cdr3_aa: CASSLNRDYEQYF
cdr3_nt: TGTGCCAGCAGTTTAAACAGGGACTACGAGCAGTACTTC
j_call: TRBJ2-7
clone_size: NA
v_call: TRBV27
d_call: NA

cdr3_aa: CAIINSDRLNSGNTIYF
cdr3_nt: TGTGCCATTATAAACTCGGACAGATTAAACTCTGGAAACACCATATATTTT
j_call: TRBJ1-3
clone_size: NA
v_call: TRBV7-9
d_call: NA

cdr3_aa: CASSPGTASYEQYF
cdr3_nt: TGTGCCAGTAGTCCGGGGACAGCGAGTTACGAGCAGTACTTC
j_call: TRBJ2-7
clone_size: NA
v_call: TRBV19
d_call: TRBD1

cdr3_aa: CASSPSTQGSNTEAFF
cdr3_nt: TGCGCCAGCAGTCCTTCTACACAGGGCTCGAACACTGAAGCTTTCTTT
j_call: TRBJ1-1
clone_size: NA
v_call: TRBV23-1
d_call: NA

cdr3_aa: CASSEEAGGPNGELFF
cdr3_nt: TGCGCCAGCAGTGAAGAGGCGGGAGGGCCGAACGGGGAGCTGTTTTTT
j_call: TRBJ2-2
clone_size: NA
v_call: TRBV10-1
d_call: TRBD2

cdr3_aa: CASSFSSGAYNEQFF
cdr3_nt: TGTGCCAGCAGTTTCTCGAGCGGAGCCTACAATGAGCAGTTCTTC
j_call: TRBJ2-1
clone_size: NA
v_call: TRBV7-2
d_call: NA

cdr3_aa: CASSRGLAGVETQYF
cdr3_nt: TGCGCCAGCAGCCGAGGCCTAGCGGGGGTTGAGACCCAGTACTTC
j_call: TRBJ2-5
clone_size: once
v_call: TRBV4-3
d_call: TRBD2

cdr3_aa: CASSQVGSQETQYF
cdr3_nt: TGCGCCAGCAGCCAAGTCGGGAGCCAAGAGACCCAGTACTTC
j_call: TRBJ2-5
clone_size: NA
v_call: TRBV4-3
d_call: NA

cdr3_aa: CASSLQGPSEQYF
cdr3_nt: TGTGCCAGCAGCTTGCAGGGGCCAAGCGAGCAGTACTTC
j_call: TRBJ2-7
clone_size: NA
v_call: TRBV11-1
d_call: NA

cdr3_aa: CASSDQSGVTDTQYF
cdr3_nt: TGTGCCAGCAGTGACCAGAGCGGGGTCACAGATACGCAGTATTTT
j_call: TRBJ2-3
clone_size: NA
v_call: TRBV6-4
d_call: TRBD2

cdr3_aa: CASSWAGVAGELFF
cdr3_nt: TGTGCCAGCAGCTGGGCGGGAGTGGCCGGGGAGCTGTTTTTT
j_call: TRBJ2-2
clone_size: NA
v_call: TRBV5-4
d_call: TRBD2

cdr3_aa: CASQAGDGRWSEAFF
cdr3_nt: TGTGCCAGCCAAGCGGGGGACGGACGATGGTCTGAAGCTTTCTTT
j_call: TRBJ1-1
clone_size: NA
v_call: TRBV19
d_call: NA

cdr3_aa: CASSLVGGTQETQYF
cdr3_nt: TGTGCCAGCAGCTTAGTAGGCGGGACCCAAGAGACCCAGTACTTC
j_call: TRBJ2-5
clone_size: NA
v_call: TRBV7-9
d_call: NA

cdr3_aa: CATRKGGTGDYNEQFF
cdr3_nt: TGTGCCACCCGAAAGGGGGGGACAGGCGATTACAATGAGCAGTTCTTC
j_call: TRBJ2-1
clone_size: few
v_call: TRBV10-3
d_call: NA

cdr3_aa: CASSSGGGFATNEKLFF
cdr3_nt: TGTGCCAGCAGTTCGGGGGGCGGGTTTGCAACTAATGAAAAACTGTTTTTT
j_call: TRBJ1-4
clone_size: NA
v_call: TRBV27
d_call: NA

cdr3_aa: CASSFVAEETQYF
cdr3_nt: TGTGCCAGCAGTTTCGTAGCGGAAGAGACCCAGTACTTC
j_call: TRBJ2-5
clone_size: NA
v_call: TRBV12-3/TRBV12-4
d_call: NA

cdr3_aa: CASSHREITVRYGYTF
cdr3_nt: TGTGCCAGCAGCCATAGAGAGATAACAGTACGATATGGCTACACCTTC
j_call: TRBJ1-2
clone_size: NA
v_call: TRBV3-1/TRBV3-2
d_call: NA